Shown below are 16 T cell receptor beta chains from a single sample sequenced in a study of blood T cell repertoires in COVID-19. Produced via immunoSEQ multiplex PCR; TCRdb's table is partial and in-frame only. The data contain about 100,000 clones, approximately 89% of them singletons. The sequenced sample consisted of peripheral blood. The source is a man in his sixties with acute or convalescent COVID-19.

CDR3 in DNA: TGTGCCAGCAGTTTAAACAGGGGCGGCTATGGCTACACCTTC. Protein product: CASSLNRGGYGYTF. The chain is built from TRBV28 and TRBJ1-2; 7 nucleotides agree with TRBD1. V was clipped by 2 bases and J by 4 bases; unmatched bases: 4. The CDR3 covers 14 residues. CDR1 MDHEN and CDR2 SYDVKM come from the germline V gene.

V and J are TRBV27 and TRBJ1-4; the D is unclear. From germline, CDR1 is MNHEY and CDR2 SMNVEV (reference sequence). CDR3 length equals 13 residues. The V gene lost 8 bases and the J gene lost 8 bases, with 15 bases spanning the gap. The CDR3 spells CASAPGLREKLFF. The CDR3 DNA reads as TGTGCCAGCGCCCCCGGACTCAGGGAAAAACTGTTTTTT. Together with reference TRBV27 and TRBJ1-4, the CDR3 gives the full variable domain: EAQVTQNPRYLITVTGKKLTVTCSQNMNHEYMSWYRQDPGLGLRQIYYSMNVEVTDKGDVPEGYKVSRKEKRNFPLILESPSPNQTSLYFCASAPGLREKLFFGSGTQLSVL.

The chain has TRBV11-3 and TRBJ2-3, with a tentative D call TRBD1 (5 bases). Germline V gene data show CDR1 as SGHNT and CDR2 as YENEEA. The CDR3 sequence is 13 residues long. V lost 5 bases to trimming and J lost 7 bases, with 13 bases between them. This CDR3 reads CASSIGALYTQYF. CDR3 DNA: TGTGCCAGCAGCATTGGGGCGTTGTATACGCAGTATTTT.

This chain uses TRBV6-1 with TRBJ2-7; TRBD1 matches 10 bases. Germline loops: CDR1 MNHNS, CDR2 SASEGT. The CDR3 is made up of 17 amino acids. The V and J ends lost 1 base and 4 bases, in that order; junction bases with no gene match: 10. The CDR3: CASSEEVIDRGRYEQYF. CDR3 nucleotides: TGTGCCAGCAGTGAAGAGGTTATCGACAGGGGGCGATACGAGCAGTACTTC.

This chain uses TRBV29-1 with TRBJ2-7; 11 bases agree with TRBD1. The V gene's germline CDR1 is SQVTM and CDR2 ANQGSEA. The V gene end was trimmed by 7 bases and the J gene end by 6 bases; junction bases not matched to a gene: 8. The CDR3 is made up of 13 amino acids. The DNA of the CDR3 is TGCAGCGCCAAGGGACAGGGGGTCTCCGAGCAGTACTTC. This codes for CSAKGQGVSEQYF.

This rearrangement joins TRBV2 to TRBJ1-2; D possibly corresponds to TRBD1 (5 bases). Trimming left V 6 bases short and J 3 bases short, with 11 bases between. The CDR3 consists of 13 residues. The germline gives CDR1 SNHLY, CDR2 FYNNEI. In nucleotides, the CDR3 is TGTGCCAGCAGCGCAGGGTTCGACTATGGCTACACCTTC. Protein: CASSAGFDYGYTF.

This sequence joins TRBV3-1 (or the pseudogene TRBV3-2) and TRBJ1-2; D is unresolved. Trimming took off 4 bases at V and 8 bases at J, with 11 bases between the two ends. CDR1 is LGHDT, CDR2 YNNKEL, per germline (reference sequence). The CDR3 has 12 residues. This chain's CDR3 is CASSPHLGGYTF. Written as DNA, the CDR3 is TGTGCCAGCAGCCCCCATCTCGGGGGCTACACCTTC.

The J gene is TRBJ2-1, the V gene TRBV29-1; the D gene is possibly TRBD2 (6 bases). The CDR3 covers 15 residues. V lost 3 bases and J lost 4, with 16 bases in between. Germline CDR1 SQVTM, CDR2 ANQGSEA. The DNA for the CDR3 is TGCAGCGTTGAGGCTAGCGTTAGGCCTTACAATGAGCAGTTCTTC. Its translation is CSVEASVRPYNEQFF.

The rearrangement joins TRBV7-2 to TRBJ2-1, with 10 bases aligning to TRBD2. CDR1 is SGHTA, CDR2 FQGNSA, per germline. The CDR3 length is 18 residues. V lost 7 bases and J lost 0; bases outside the gene matches: 12. In nucleotides, the CDR3 is TGTGCCAGCAAACCAAGCGGGAGGGCCGGAAGCTCCTACAATGAGCAGTTCTTC. It encodes CASKPSGRAGSSYNEQFF.

The chain couples TRBV10-3 to TRBJ1-4; no clear D. The V end was cut by 3 bases, the J end by 7 bases, with 9 bases between. Germline V gives CDR1 ENHRY, CDR2 SYGVKD. The CDR3 is 13 residues long. CDR3 nucleotide sequence: TGTGCCATCAGTGAAAGGGAGGGTGAAAAACTGTTTTTT. It specifies CAISEREGEKLFF.

Only one count was recorded for this clone. The chain couples TRBV5-4 to TRBJ2-6; unclear D gene. V lost 4 bases, J lost 0 bases, and 8 bases lay in between. The germline gives CDR1 SGHNT, CDR2 YYREEE (reference sequence). The CDR3 runs 15 residues. Here the CDR3 DNA reads TGTGCCAGCAGCCGTACTACCTCTGGGGCCAACGTCCTGACTTTC. Translating gives CASSRTTSGANVLTF.

The V and J genes are TRBV7-9 and TRBJ1-4; 9 nucleotides agree with TRBD1. The V gene end was trimmed by 4 bases and the J gene end by 6 bases; junction bases not matched to a gene: 9. Germline assignment: CDR1 SEHNR and CDR2 FQNEAQ (reference sequence). This CDR3 comprises 16 residues. In nucleotides, the CDR3 is TGTGCCAGCAGCTCCGCCTCGGGACAGGGATATGAAAAACTGTTTTTT. It is translated as CASSSASGQGYEKLFF.

The chain links TRBV28 to TRBJ2-7; TRBD1 matches at 7 bases. With 5 bases clipped from V and 7 bases from J, the junction kept 20 bases outside the gene matches. Germline V gene data show CDR1 as MDHEN and CDR2 as SYDVKM. This CDR3 has 17 residues. The CDR3 DNA reads TGTGCCAGCAGTACCAAAGTTCCAGGGACAGCCGAATTAGAGCAGTACGTC. This codes for CASSTKVPGTAELEQYV.

J is TRBJ2-5 and V is TRBV7-9; tentatively, D is TRBD2 (6 bases). CDR3 length: 15 amino acids. From germline, CDR1 is SEHNR and CDR2 FQNEAQ (reference sequence). V was clipped by 2 bases and J by 3 bases, with 13 bases between them. CDR3 amino acids: CASSLRQGGEETQYF. Here the CDR3 DNA reads TGTGCCAGCAGCTTAAGGCAGGGAGGAGAAGAGACCCAGTACTTC.

The CDR3 DNA reads as TGTGCCAGCAGCTCCGGACAGGGGGCGCAGGGGAACACTGAAGCTTTCTTT. This encodes CASSSGQGAQGNTEAFF. The chain combines TRBV5-4 with TRBJ1-1, with 11 nucleotides matching TRBD1. The CDR3 spans 17 residues. V lost 3 bases and J lost 1; bases outside the gene matches: 8. Germline values: CDR1 SGHNT, CDR2 YYREEE (reference sequence). The full variable domain, with the rest looked up from reference TRBV5-4 and TRBJ1-1, is ETGVTQSPTHLIKTRGQQVTLRCSSQSGHNTVSWYQQALGQGPQFIFQYYREEENGRGNFPPRFSGLQFPNYSSELNVNALELDDSALYLCASSSGQGAQGNTEAFFGQGTRLTVV.

V is TRBV10-3 and J is TRBJ2-7; maybe TRBD2 (5 bases). CDR3 size: 17 residues. CDR1 and CDR2 from the germline V gene are ENHRY and SYGVKD. With 4 bases removed from V and 3 bases from J, the gap between germline ends came to 22 bases. In DNA form, the CDR3 reads TGTGCCATCAGTGTGACTCTTACAAGCATTGAGGGCTACGAGCAGTACGTC. Protein product: CAISVTLTSIEGYEQYV.